The 2 T cell receptor beta chains listed next were all sequenced from one sample in a study of radiation and T cells in renal cell carcinoma. Time point here: blood 4 weeks post-SBRT, at nephrectomy. This sample's treatment: 15 Gy SBRT to primary tumor, nephrectomy 4 weeks later. Data came from immunoSEQ multiplex PCR; TCRdb stores just in-frame clones and leaves some out. Of about 100,000 clones listed, 84% are singletons. This material consisted of blood, taken from a patient whose treatment included radiotherapy and nephrectomy. These receptors were taken from a man between 60 and 75 years old with renal cell carcinoma.

V and J are TRBV7-2 and TRBJ2-5, with D possibly TRBD1 on 5 matching bases. V was trimmed by 1 base and J by 5 bases, leaving 8 bases between them. The length of the CDR3 is 13 residues. Germline assignment: CDR1 SGHTA and CDR2 FQGNSA. This CDR3 reads CASSLVGRETQYF. CDR3 nucleotide sequence: TGTGCCAGCAGCTTAGTGGGGCGCGAGACCCAGTACTTC.

This clone was recorded a few times. The chain links TRBV28 to TRBJ2-5, with TRBD1 matching over 8 bases. The CDR3 runs to 13 residues. Germline values: CDR1 MDHEN, CDR2 SYDVKM. The J segment lost 6 bases and the V segment lost 5 bases, leaving 5 bases of the junction unmatched. The CDR3 sequence: CASSRTGRKTQYF. The CDR3 bases are TGTGCCAGCAGTCGGACAGGGCGCAAGACCCAGTACTTC. The whole variable domain, remainder taken from reference TRBV28 and TRBJ2-5, is DVKVTQSSRYLVKRTGEKVFLECVQDMDHENMFWYRQDPGLGLRLIYFSYDVKMKEKGDIPEGYSVSREKKERFSLILESASTNQTSMYLCASSRTGRKTQYFGPGTRLLVL.